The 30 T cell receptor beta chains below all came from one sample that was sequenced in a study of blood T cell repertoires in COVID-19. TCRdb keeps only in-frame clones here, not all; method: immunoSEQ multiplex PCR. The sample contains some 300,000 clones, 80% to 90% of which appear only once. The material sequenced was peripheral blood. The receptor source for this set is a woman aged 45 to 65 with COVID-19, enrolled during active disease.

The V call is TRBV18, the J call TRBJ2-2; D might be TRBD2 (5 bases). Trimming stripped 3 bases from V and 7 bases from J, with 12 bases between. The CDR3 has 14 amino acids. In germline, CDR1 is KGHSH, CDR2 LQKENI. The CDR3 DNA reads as TGTGCCAGCTCACCCGGTCTAGCTCACGGGGAGCTGTTTTTT. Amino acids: CASSPGLAHGELFF.

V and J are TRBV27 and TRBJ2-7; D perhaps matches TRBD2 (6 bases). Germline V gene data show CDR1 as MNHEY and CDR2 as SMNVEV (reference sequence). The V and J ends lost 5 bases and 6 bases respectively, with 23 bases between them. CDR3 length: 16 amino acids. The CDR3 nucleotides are TGTGCCAGCAGTCTGGGCGGCGCGGGGAGACAACGCGAGCAGTACTTC. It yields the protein CASSLGGAGRQREQYF.

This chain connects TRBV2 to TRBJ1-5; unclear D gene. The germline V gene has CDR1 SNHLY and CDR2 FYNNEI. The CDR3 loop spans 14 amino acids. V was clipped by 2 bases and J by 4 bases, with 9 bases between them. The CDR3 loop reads CASSELRENQPQHF. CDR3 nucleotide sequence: TGTGCCAGCAGTGAATTGCGGGAAAATCAGCCCCAGCATTTT. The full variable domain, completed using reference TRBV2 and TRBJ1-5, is EPEVTQTPSHQVTQMGQEVILRCVPISNHLYFYWYRQILGQKVEFLVSFYNNEISEKSEIFDDQFSVERPDGSNFTLKIRSTKLEDSAMYFCASSELRENQPQHFGDGTRLSIL.

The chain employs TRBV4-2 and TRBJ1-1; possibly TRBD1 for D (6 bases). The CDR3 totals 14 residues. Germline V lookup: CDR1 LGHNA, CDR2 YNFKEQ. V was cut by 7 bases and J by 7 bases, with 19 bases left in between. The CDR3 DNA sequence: TGTGCCAGCAATCGGATCGGGACAAAGCATGAAGCTTTCTTT. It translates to CASNRIGTKHEAFF.

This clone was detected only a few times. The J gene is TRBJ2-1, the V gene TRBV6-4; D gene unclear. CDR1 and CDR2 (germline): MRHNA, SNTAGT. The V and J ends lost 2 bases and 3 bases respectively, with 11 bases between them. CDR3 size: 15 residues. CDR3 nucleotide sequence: TGTGCCAGCAGTGACCAGGCGACGGACTACAATGAGCAGTTCTTC. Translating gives CASSDQATDYNEQFF.

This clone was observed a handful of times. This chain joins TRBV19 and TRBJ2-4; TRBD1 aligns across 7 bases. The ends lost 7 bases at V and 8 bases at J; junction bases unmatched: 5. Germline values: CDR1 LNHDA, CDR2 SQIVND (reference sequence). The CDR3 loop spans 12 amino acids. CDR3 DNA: TGTGCCAGTAAAGGGACAGTTGACATTCAGTACTTC. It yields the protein CASKGTVDIQYF.

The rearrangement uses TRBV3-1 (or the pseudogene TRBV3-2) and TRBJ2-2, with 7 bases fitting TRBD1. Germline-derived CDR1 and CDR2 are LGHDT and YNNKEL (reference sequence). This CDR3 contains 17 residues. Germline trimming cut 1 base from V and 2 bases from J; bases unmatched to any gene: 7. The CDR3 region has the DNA TGTGCCAGCAGCCAAGTATCCACAGGGGCCAACACCGGGGAGCTGTTTTTT. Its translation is CASSQVSTGANTGELFF.

The CDR3 is CSASMTGNTEAFF. The DNA of the CDR3 is TGCAGTGCTAGTATGACAGGGAACACTGAAGCTTTCTTT. The chain uses TRBV20-1 and TRBJ1-1, with a tentative D call TRBD1 (6 bases). V gave up 3 bases and J gave up 1 base, with 9 bases separating them. Per germline, CDR1 DFQATT and CDR2 SNEGSKA (reference sequence). The CDR3 loop spans 13 amino acids.

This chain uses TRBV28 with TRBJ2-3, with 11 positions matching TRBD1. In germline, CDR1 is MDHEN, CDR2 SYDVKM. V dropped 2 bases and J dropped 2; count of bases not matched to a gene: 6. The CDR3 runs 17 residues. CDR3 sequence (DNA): TGTGCCAGCAGTTTAAGCGGGACAGGGGGGTTCACAGATACGCAGTATTTT. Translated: CASSLSGTGGFTDTQYF.

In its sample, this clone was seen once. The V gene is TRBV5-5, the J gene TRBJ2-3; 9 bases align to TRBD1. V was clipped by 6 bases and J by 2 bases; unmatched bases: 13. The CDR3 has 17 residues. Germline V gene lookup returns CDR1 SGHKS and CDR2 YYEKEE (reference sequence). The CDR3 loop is CASTLQGALFNTDTQYF. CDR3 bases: TGTGCCAGCACCTTACAGGGGGCGCTTTTCAACACAGATACGCAGTATTTT.

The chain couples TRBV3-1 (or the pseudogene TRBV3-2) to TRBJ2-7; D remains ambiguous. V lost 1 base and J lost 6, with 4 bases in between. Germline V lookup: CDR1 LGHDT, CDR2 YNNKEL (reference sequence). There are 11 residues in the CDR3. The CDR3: CASSQVGEQYF. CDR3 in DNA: TGTGCCAGCAGCCAAGTCGGCGAGCAGTACTTC.

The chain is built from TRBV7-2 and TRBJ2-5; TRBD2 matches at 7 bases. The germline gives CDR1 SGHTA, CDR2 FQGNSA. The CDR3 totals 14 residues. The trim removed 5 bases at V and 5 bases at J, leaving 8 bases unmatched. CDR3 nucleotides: TGTGCCAGCAGCCCTAGCAGGGAGGGGGAGACCCAGTACTTC. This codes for CASSPSREGETQYF.

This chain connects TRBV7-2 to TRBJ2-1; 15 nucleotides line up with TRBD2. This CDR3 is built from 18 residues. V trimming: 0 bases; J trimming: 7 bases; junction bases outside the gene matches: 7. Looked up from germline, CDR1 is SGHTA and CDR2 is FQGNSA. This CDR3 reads CASSLAFRTSGRGNEQFF. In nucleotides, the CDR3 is TGTGCCAGCAGCTTAGCCTTCCGGACTAGCGGGAGGGGGAATGAGCAGTTCTTC.

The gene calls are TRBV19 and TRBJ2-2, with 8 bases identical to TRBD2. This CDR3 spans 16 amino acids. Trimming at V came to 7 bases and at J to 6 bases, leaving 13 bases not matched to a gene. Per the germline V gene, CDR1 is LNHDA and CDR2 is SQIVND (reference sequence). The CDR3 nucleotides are TGTGCCAGTATGCCCCCGGGACTAGGGTTTGCCGGGGAGCTGTTTTTT. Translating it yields CASMPPGLGFAGELFF.

The CDR3 spells CASTRTSGSYEQYF. The CDR3 coding sequence is TGTGCCAGCACCCGGACTAGCGGGAGCTACGAGCAGTACTTC. The V gene is TRBV3-1 (or the pseudogene TRBV3-2), the J gene TRBJ2-7, with 13 bases lining up with TRBD2. This CDR3 spans 14 amino acids. V lost 7 bases to trimming and J lost 3 bases; unmatched junction nucleotides: 3. Germline V CDR1 and CDR2: LGHDT, YNNKEL (reference sequence).

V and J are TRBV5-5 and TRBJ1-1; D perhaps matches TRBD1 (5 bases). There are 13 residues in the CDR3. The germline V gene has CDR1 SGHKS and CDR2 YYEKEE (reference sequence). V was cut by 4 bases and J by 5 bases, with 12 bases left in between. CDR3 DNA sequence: TGTGCCAGCAGCACCGCGGGGGTTACTGAAGCTTTCTTT. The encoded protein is CASSTAGVTEAFF.

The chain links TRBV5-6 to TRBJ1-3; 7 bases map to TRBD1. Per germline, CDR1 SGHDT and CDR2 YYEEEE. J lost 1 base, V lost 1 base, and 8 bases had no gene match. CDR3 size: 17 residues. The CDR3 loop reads CASSLYSGQVSGNTIYF. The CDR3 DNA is TGTGCCAGCAGCTTGTATTCCGGACAGGTTTCTGGAAACACCATATATTTT.

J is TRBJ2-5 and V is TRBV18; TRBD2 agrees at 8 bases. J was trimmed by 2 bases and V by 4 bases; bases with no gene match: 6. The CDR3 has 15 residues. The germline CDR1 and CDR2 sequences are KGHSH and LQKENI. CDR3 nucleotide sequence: TGTGCCAGCTCACTGGCGGGAGGAAATCAAGAGACCCAGTACTTC. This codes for CASSLAGGNQETQYF.

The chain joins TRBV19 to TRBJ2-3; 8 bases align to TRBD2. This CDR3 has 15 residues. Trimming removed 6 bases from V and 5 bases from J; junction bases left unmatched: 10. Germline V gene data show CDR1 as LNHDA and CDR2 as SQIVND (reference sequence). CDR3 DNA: TGTGCCAGTAGCCAAGGGACTAGGGGGATAGATACGCAGTATTTT. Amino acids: CASSQGTRGIDTQYF.

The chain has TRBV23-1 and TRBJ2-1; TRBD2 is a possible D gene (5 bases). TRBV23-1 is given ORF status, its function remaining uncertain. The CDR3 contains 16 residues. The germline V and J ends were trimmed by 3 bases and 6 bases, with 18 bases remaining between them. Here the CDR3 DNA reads TGCGCCAGCAGTCATGAACTACCGGGAAGAATCAATGAGCAGTTCTTC. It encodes CASSHELPGRINEQFF.

CDR3 in amino acids: CASSSGLAGSYEQYF. Here the CDR3 DNA reads TGTGCCAGCAGCTCAGGACTAGCGGGGTCCTACGAGCAGTACTTC. V and J are TRBV9 and TRBJ2-7, with TRBD2 matching over 12 bases. Trimming took 4 bases from V and 1 from J; bases not matched to a gene: 3. The CDR3 extends over 15 amino acids. CDR1 and CDR2 from the germline V gene are SGDLS and YYNGEE.

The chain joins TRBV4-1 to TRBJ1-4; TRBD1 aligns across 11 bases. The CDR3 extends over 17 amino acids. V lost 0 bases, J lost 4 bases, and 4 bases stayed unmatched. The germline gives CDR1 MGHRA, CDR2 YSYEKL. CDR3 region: CASSQDWTGGYNEKLFF. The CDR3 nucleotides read TGCGCCAGCAGCCAAGATTGGACAGGGGGCTATAATGAAAAACTGTTTTTT.

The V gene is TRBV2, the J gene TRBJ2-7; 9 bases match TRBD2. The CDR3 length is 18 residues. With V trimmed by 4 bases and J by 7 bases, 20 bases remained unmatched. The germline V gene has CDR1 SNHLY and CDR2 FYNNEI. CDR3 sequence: CASSGVRLAAGGVEEQYF. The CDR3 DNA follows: TGTGCCAGCAGTGGGGTCCGACTAGCGGCCGGCGGGGTAGAAGAGCAGTACTTC.

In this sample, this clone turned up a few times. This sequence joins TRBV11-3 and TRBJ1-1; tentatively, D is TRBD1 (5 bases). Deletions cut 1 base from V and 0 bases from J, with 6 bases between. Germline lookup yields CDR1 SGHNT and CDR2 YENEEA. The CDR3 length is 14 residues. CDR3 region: CASSLAGMNTEAFF. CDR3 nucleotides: TGTGCCAGCAGCTTAGCAGGGATGAACACTGAAGCTTTCTTT.

Written as DNA, the CDR3 is TGTGCCAGCAGTTACCTCCAGGGAAATTCGTTCAATGAGCAGTTCTTC. As protein: CASSYLQGNSFNEQFF. The V and J genes are TRBV6-6 and TRBJ2-1; tentative D call: TRBD1 (5 bases). The V gene's germline CDR1 is MNHNY and CDR2 SVGAGI (reference sequence). The CDR3 is 16 amino acids. V gave up 2 bases and J gave up 6 bases, with 17 bases separating them.

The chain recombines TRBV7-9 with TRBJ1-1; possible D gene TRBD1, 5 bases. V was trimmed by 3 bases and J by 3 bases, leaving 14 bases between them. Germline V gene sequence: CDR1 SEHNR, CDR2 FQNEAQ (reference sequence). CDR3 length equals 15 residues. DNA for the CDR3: TGTGCCAGCAGCTTCGGCAGGGTGGAATACACTGAAGCTTTCTTT. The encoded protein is CASSFGRVEYTEAFF.

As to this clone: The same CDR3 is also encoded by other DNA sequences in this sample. The CDR3 bases are TGCGCCAGCAGTCAGGGAAGGGGCGGTACTTACAATGAGCAGTTCTTC. It encodes CASSQGRGGTYNEQFF. The chain links TRBV4-1 to TRBJ2-1; a possible D gene is TRBD1 (5 bases). The CDR3 sequence is 16 residues long. V lost 6 bases to trimming and J lost 4 bases, with 19 bases between them. Germline V CDR1 and CDR2: MGHRA, YSYEKL.

In DNA form, the CDR3 reads TGTGCCAGCAGTCCCAATCCCTACGAGCAGTACTTC. Translated, it gives CASSPNPYEQYF. The chain recombines TRBV6-5 with TRBJ2-7; D not resolved. This CDR3 spans 12 amino acids. With 5 bases removed from V and 2 bases from J, the gap between germline ends came to 7 bases. The germline V gene has CDR1 MNHEY and CDR2 SVGAGI.

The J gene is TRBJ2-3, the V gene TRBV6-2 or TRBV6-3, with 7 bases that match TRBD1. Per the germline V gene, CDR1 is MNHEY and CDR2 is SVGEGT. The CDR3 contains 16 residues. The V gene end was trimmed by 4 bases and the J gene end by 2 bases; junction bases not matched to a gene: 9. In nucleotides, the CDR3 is TGTGCCAGCAGTTCGACCCAGGGACAGTACACAGATACGCAGTATTTT. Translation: CASSSTQGQYTDTQYF.

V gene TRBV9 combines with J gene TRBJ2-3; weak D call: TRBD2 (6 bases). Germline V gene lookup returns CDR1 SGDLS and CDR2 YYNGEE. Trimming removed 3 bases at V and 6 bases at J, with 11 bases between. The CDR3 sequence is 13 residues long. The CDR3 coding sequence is TGTGCCAGCAGCGCGGACCGGGGGGATACGCAGTATTTT. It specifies CASSADRGDTQYF.